This T cell receptor beta chain was recovered during a study of T cells in narcolepsy. Study as a whole: Donors had narcolepsy type 1 or type 2, or were healthy controls. Study outcomes and limitations: HCRT-specific and TRIB2-specific autoreactive clonotypes appeared among same-patient CSF and blood CD4+ clonotypes. Autoreactive clone sequences were missing from some blood memory CD4+ repertoires. Healthy controls reportedly lacked the autoreactive clonotypes serially found in patients' blood.

V was shortened by 6 bases and J by 0 bases, with 12 bases between the two germline ends. The CDR3 runs to 15 residues. Germline V CDR1 and CDR2: MNHEY, SVGAGI. As concerns this clone: The antigen is undetermined.

Only in-frame clones appear in the TCRdb table, and some are missing; sequencing was by immunoSEQ multiplex PCR. The sample has 30,000 to 45,000 clones, around 82% seen once. Input material: CD45RA- memory CD4+ T cells from PBMCs. J is TRBJ2-1 and V is TRBV6-5; tentatively, D is TRBD2 (6 bases). The receptor was derived from a human donor with narcolepsy. The chain's CDR3 is CASSVAVSSYNEQFF. The DNA of the CDR3 is TGTGCCAGCAGCGTAGCGGTGAGCTCCTACAATGAGCAGTTCTTC.